The 11 T cell receptor beta chains listed next were all sequenced from one sample in a study of blood T cell repertoires in COVID-19. This table comes from immunoSEQ multiplex PCR, and its TCRdb copy is limited to in-frame clones, with some not included. The sample lists 300,000 to 500,000 clones, over 75% seen once, with 2% to 2.5% in the top ten. The sequencing sample was made of PBMCs or T cells enriched from blood (not recorded which). The source is a woman aged 35 to 49 with acute COVID-19.

The chain links TRBV19 to TRBJ2-3; 15 positions agree with TRBD2. The CDR3 loop spans 23 amino acids. V lost 3 bases, J lost 1 base, and 20 bases stayed unmatched. Germline CDR1 is LNHDA and CDR2 is SQIVND (reference sequence). Here the CDR3 reads CASSIGSGLAGGHPSGGTDTQYF. CDR3 DNA: TGTGCCAGTAGTATCGGTTCGGGACTAGCGGGGGGCCACCCCTCGGGGGGCACAGATACGCAGTATTTT.

The chain combines TRBV5-8 with TRBJ2-1, with 7 bases lining up with TRBD2. The J segment lost 1 base and the V segment lost 2 bases, leaving 3 bases of the junction unmatched. Germline loops: CDR1 SGHTS, CDR2 YDEGEE. The length of the CDR3 is 15 residues. CDR3 in DNA: TGTGCCAGCAGCTTTCGGGGAGGGTCCTACAATGAGCAGTTCTTC. Translating it yields CASSFRGGSYNEQFF. Filled out from reference TRBV5-8 and TRBJ2-1, the complete variable domain reads EAGVTQSPTHLIKTRGQQATLRCSPISGHTSVYWYQQALGLGLQFLLWYDEGEERNRGNFPPRFSGRQFPNYSSELNVNALELEDSALYLCASSFRGGSYNEQFFGPGTRLTVL.

The V call is TRBV11-2, the J call TRBJ2-7; 8 bases agree with TRBD2. The germline V gene encodes CDR1 SGHAT and CDR2 FQNNGV. CDR3 size: 15 residues. With 1 base clipped from V and 4 bases from J, the junction kept 6 bases outside the gene matches. CDR3 protein: CASSLGAGEPYEQYF. The CDR3 DNA reads TGTGCCAGCAGCTTAGGAGCGGGGGAGCCATACGAGCAGTACTTC.

The chain is built from TRBV25-1 and TRBJ1-2; TRBD1 might be the D (5 bases). Germline V gene data show CDR1 as MGHDK and CDR2 as SYGVNS. Trimming took 5 bases from V and 8 from J, leaving 6 bases between them. The CDR3 contains 10 residues. The chain's CDR3 is CASSRGGYTF. The CDR3 nucleotides read TGTGCCAGCAGTAGGGGCGGCTACACCTTC.

V usage is TRBV2 and J usage is TRBJ1-1, with D perhaps matching TRBD1 (6 bases). The CDR3 consists of 21 residues. Per the germline V gene, CDR1 is SNHLY and CDR2 is FYNNEI. The V and J ends lost 0 bases and 3 bases respectively, with 29 bases between them. The CDR3 DNA reads TGTGCCAGCAGTGAAGCGCCAGGGGCTTCCGGGTACGGCGAATCCGACACTGAAGCTTTCTTT. Its translation is CASSEAPGASGYGESDTEAFF.

The chain combines TRBV27 with TRBJ2-1; 13 bases are a match to TRBD2. This CDR3 spans 17 amino acids. Looked up from germline, CDR1 is MNHEY and CDR2 is SMNVEV (reference sequence). The ends lost 5 bases at V and 7 bases at J; junction bases unmatched: 11. The CDR3 DNA is TGTGCCAGCAGTCTCACTAGCGGGGGGGCCTTTCCGAATGAGCAGTTCTTC. It specifies CASSLTSGGAFPNEQFF.

The CDR3 DNA follows: TGCGCCAGCAGACAGGGCGATGGAACCACAGATACGCAGTATTTT. Its protein product is CASRQGDGTTDTQYF. The chain carries TRBV5-1 and TRBJ2-3; maybe TRBD1 (6 bases). There are 15 residues in the CDR3. The V and J ends lost 5 bases and 2 bases respectively, with 15 bases between them. Germline CDR1 is SGHRS and CDR2 is YFSETQ.

This chain uses TRBV6-5 with TRBJ1-1; no clear D gene. The CDR3 length is 15 residues. CDR1 and CDR2 from the germline V gene are MNHEY and SVGAGI. Trimming took 2 bases from V and 4 from J, leaving 14 bases between them. The CDR3 coding sequence is TGTGCCAGCAGTTACGGTGACTATTTGGGCACTGAAGCTTTCTTT. This gives the protein CASSYGDYLGTEAFF.

V is TRBV7-9 and J is TRBJ1-3; 8 bases align to TRBD1. The CDR3 loop spans 16 amino acids. The germline V gene has CDR1 SEHNR and CDR2 FQNEAQ (reference sequence). V trimming: 5 bases; J trimming: 4 bases; junction bases outside the gene matches: 10. The CDR3 coding sequence is TGTGCCAGCAGCCCCCCGGGACAGGTGGACGGAAACACCATATATTTT. Encoded protein: CASSPPGQVDGNTIYF.

This rearrangement joins TRBV5-1 to TRBJ2-3; the D is unclear. Trimming removed 4 bases at V and 5 bases at J, with 17 bases between. CDR3 length equals 15 residues. Germline V gene data show CDR1 as SGHRS and CDR2 as YFSETQ. The CDR3 loop is CASSADAVGKDTQYF. The CDR3, as DNA: TGCGCCAGCAGCGCCGATGCGGTCGGAAAAGATACGCAGTATTTT.

The J gene is TRBJ2-5, the V gene TRBV11-2; possibly TRBD2 for D (5 bases). CDR1 and CDR2 from the germline V gene are SGHAT and FQNNGV. The V gene lost 1 base and the J gene lost 5 bases, with 14 bases spanning the gap. CDR3 length equals 15 residues. CDR3 amino acids: CASSLVATQFETQYF. The CDR3 DNA sequence: TGTGCCAGCAGCTTAGTAGCGACGCAGTTCGAGACCCAGTACTTC.